Here is one T cell receptor beta chain with its context. This table comes from immunoSEQ multiplex PCR, and its TCRdb copy is limited to in-frame clones, with some not included. The sample consists of roughly 89,000 clones, 94% of them appearing once. The CDR3 has 15 amino acids. Germline values: CDR1 SQVTM, CDR2 ANQGSEA. Trimming cost V 0 bases and J 3 bases, with 12 bases left between them. The record originates from a study of T cell changes during pregnancy in multiple sclerosis. The chain has TRBV29-1 and TRBJ2-1, with a possible D match to TRBD2 (6 bases). This sample comprised peripheral blood, obtained after pregnancy. This receptor was obtained from a female donor in good health, enrolled as a control in a pregnancy study. The CDR3 sequence: CSVEEFRGIYNEQFF. CDR3 nucleotides: TGCAGCGTTGAAGAGTTCCGCGGGATCTACAATGAGCAGTTCTTC.